This record concerns one T cell receptor (beta chain) sequence. No antigen is known for it. Produced via immunoSEQ multiplex PCR; TCRdb's table is partial and in-frame only. The sample has roughly 120,000 clones, approximately 85% seen once. The sample is drawn from a study of T cell responses to AZD1222 COVID-19 vaccine. On the study more broadly: Both about-4-week and about-12-week second-dose recipients were combined.

Overall study findings and caveats: An increase in Spike-specific TCR breadth and depth was observed after two AZD1222 doses.

The germline CDR1 and CDR2 sequences are SGHTA and FQGTGA. The CDR3 totals 15 residues. V lost 0 bases and J 5 bases, leaving 13 bases between the germline ends. The TCR comes from an adult in good health. The chain combines TRBV7-3 with TRBJ1-1, with D hard to call. This specimen was peripheral blood, taken on day 0 of AZD1222 vaccination. The CDR3 protein is CASSLTGSPETEAFF. CDR3 DNA: TGTGCCAGCAGCTTAACGGGTTCCCCGGAGACTGAAGCTTTCTTT.